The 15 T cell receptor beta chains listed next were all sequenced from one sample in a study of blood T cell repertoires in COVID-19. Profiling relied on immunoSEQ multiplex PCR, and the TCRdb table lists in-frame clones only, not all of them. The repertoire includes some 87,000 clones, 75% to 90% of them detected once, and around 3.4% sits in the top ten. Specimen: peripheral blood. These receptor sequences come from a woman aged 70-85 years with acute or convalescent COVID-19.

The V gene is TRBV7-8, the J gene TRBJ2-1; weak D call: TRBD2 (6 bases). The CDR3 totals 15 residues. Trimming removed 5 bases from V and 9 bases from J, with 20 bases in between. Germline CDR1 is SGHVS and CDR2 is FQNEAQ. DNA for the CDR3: TGTGCCAGCAGCCCGAGGGAGGTTGCGCAACCTGAGCAGTTCTTC. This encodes CASSPREVAQPEQFF.

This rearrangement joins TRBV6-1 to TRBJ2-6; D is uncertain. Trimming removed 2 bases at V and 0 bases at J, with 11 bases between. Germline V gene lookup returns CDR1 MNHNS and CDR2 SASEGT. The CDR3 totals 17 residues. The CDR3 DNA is TGTGCCAGCAGTGAAATGCCTAAGTACTCTGGGGCCAACGTCCTGACTTTC. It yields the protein CASSEMPKYSGANVLTF.

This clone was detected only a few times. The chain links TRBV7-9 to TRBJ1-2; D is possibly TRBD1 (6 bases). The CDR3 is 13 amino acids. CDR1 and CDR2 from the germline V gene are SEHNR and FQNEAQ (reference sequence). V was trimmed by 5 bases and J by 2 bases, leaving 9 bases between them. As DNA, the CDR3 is TGTGCCAGCAGCAGGGACACAAACTATGGCTACACCTTC. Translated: CASSRDTNYGYTF. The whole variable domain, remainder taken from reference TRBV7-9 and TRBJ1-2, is DTGVSQNPRHKITKRGQNVTFRCDPISEHNRLYWYRQTLGQGPEFLTYFQNEAQLEKSRLLSDRFSAERPKGSFSTLEIQRTEQGDSAMYLCASSRDTNYGYTFGSGTRLTVV.

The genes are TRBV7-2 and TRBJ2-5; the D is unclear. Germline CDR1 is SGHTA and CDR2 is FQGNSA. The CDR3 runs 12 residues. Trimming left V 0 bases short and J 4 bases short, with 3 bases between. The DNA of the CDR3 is TGTGCCAGCAGCTTAGCCCGAGAGACCCAGTACTTC. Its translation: CASSLARETQYF.

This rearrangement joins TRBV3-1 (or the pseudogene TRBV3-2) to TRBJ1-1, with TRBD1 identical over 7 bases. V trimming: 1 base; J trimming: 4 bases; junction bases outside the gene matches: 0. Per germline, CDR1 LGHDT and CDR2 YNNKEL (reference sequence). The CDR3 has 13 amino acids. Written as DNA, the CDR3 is TGTGCCAGCAGCCAAGCAGGGGGCACTGAAGCTTTCTTT. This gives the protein CASSQAGGTEAFF.

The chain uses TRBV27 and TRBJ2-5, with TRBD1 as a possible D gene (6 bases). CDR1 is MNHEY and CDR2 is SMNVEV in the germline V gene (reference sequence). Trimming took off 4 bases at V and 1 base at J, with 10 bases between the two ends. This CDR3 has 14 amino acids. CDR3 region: CASSSRTAQETQYF. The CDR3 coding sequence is TGTGCCAGCAGTTCCCGGACAGCCCAAGAGACCCAGTACTTC.

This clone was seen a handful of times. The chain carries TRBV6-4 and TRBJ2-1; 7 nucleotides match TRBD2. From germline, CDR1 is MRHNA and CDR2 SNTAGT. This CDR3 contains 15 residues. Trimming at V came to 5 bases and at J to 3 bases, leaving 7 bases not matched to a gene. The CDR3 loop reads CASSPSGDNYNEQFF. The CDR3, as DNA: TGTGCCAGCAGTCCTAGCGGCGACAACTACAATGAGCAGTTCTTC.

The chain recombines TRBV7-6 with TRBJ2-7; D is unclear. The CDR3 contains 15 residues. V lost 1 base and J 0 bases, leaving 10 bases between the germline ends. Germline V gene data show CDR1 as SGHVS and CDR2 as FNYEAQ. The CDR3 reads CASSLEPGFSYEQYF. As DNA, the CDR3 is TGTGCCAGCAGCTTAGAACCGGGTTTCTCCTACGAGCAGTACTTC.

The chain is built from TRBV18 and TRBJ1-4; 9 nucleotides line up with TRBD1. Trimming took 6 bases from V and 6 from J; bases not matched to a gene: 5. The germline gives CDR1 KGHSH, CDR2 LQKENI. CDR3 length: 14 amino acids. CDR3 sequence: CASSRRDRDEKLFF. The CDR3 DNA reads TGTGCCAGCTCCCGCCGGGACAGGGATGAAAAACTGTTTTTT.

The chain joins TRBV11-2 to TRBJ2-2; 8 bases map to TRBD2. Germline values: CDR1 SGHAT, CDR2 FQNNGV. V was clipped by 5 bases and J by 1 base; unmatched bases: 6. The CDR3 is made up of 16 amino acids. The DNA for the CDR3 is TGTGCCAGCAGCCGCTCAAGCGGGGGGAACACCGGGGAGCTGTTTTTT. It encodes CASSRSSGGNTGELFF.

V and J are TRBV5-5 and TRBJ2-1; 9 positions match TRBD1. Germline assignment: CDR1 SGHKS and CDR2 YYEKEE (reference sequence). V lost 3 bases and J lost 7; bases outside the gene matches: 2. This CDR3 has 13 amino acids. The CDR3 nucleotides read TGTGCCAGCAGCTGGGGACAGGGAAATGAGCAGTTCTTC. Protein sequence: CASSWGQGNEQFF. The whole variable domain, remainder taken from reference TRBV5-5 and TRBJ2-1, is DAGVTQSPTHLIKTRGQQVTLRCSPISGHKSVSWYQQVLGQGPQFIFQYYEKEERGRGNFPDRFSARQFPNYSSELNVNALLLGDSALYLCASSWGQGNEQFFGPGTRLTVL.

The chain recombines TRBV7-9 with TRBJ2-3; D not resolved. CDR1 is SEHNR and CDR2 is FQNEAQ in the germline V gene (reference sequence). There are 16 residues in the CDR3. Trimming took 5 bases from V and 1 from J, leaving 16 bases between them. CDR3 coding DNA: TGTGCCAGCAGCACAGTATTAACGTTCGGCACAGATACGCAGTATTTT. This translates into CASSTVLTFGTDTQYF.

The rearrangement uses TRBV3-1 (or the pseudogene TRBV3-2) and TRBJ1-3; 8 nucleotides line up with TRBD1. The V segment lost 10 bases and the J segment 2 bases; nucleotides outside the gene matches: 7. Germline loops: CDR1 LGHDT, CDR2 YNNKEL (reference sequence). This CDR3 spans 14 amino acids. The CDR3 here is CATGQGGTGNTIYF. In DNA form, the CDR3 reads TGTGCCACTGGACAGGGTGGCACTGGAAACACCATATATTTT.

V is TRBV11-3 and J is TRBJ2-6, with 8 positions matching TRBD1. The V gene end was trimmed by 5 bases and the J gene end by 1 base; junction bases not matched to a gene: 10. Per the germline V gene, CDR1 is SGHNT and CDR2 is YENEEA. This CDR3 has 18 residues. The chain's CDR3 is CASSPGTGKVSGANVLTF. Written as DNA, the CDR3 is TGTGCCAGCAGCCCAGGGACAGGCAAGGTGTCTGGGGCCAACGTCCTGACTTTC.

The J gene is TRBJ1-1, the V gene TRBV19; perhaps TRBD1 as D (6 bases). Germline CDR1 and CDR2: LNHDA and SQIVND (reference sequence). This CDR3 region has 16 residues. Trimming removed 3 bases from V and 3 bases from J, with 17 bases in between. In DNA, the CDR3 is TGTGCCAGTAGTATTGGGTATGGCAGGGGAGACACTGAAGCTTTCTTT. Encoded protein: CASSIGYGRGDTEAFF.